The 7 T cell receptor beta chains presented below share a single source sample, sequenced in a study of response to subunit inactivated influenza vaccine. TCRdb fed the RT-PCR reads into MiXCR, producing one record per CDR3 protein. The sample holds more than 200,000 distinct CDR3 sequences, 9% to 15% seen once. The sample here was non-naive T cells sorted from PBMCs, taken 14 to 15 days before vaccination. The receptors were sampled from a man over 45 who received an inactivated influenza vaccine.

This clonotype was seen only a few times. The chain links TRBV27 to TRBJ2-7; 8 nucleotides match TRBD1. The CDR3 is 15 residues long. Germline assignment: CDR1 MNHEY and CDR2 SMNVEV (reference sequence). The V segment lost 6 bases and the J segment 6 bases; nucleotides outside the gene matches: 13. The DNA of the CDR3 is TGTGCCAGCAGCCCAACCACGGACAGGGTACGCGAGCAGTACTTC. Translating gives CASSPTTDRVREQYF.

This clonotype was seen repeatedly, ten times or more. The V gene is TRBV28, the J gene TRBJ2-5, with D unclear. Looked up from germline, CDR1 is MDHEN and CDR2 is SYDVKM. This CDR3 region has 13 residues. The V end lost 8 bases, the J end lost 5 bases, and 15 bases lay between the germline ends. The chain's CDR3 is CASGPAIRETQYF. The CDR3 DNA reads TGTGCCAGCGGGCCCGCGATCAGGGAGACCCAGTACTTC.

This clonotype was seen many times. V and J are TRBV7-2 and TRBJ2-2; D is ambiguous. The CDR3 has 15 residues. Germline V gene lookup returns CDR1 SGHTA and CDR2 FQGNSA. Trimming pared 1 base from V and 2 bases from J, leaving 8 bases between. The CDR3 DNA sequence: TGTGCCAGCAGCTTAGGAATTGGTAACACCGGGGAGCTGTTTTTT. This gives the protein CASSLGIGNTGELFF.

The rearrangement links TRBV5-1 to TRBJ2-1; 9 bases agree with TRBD1. There are 17 residues in the CDR3. Trimming took 0 bases from V and 1 from J; bases not matched to a gene: 5. Germline values: CDR1 SGHRS, CDR2 YFSETQ. DNA for the CDR3: TGCGCCAGCAGCTTGGGTATCGGACAGGGGTCCTACAATGAGCAGTTCTTC. This translates into CASSLGIGQGSYNEQFF.

This chain joins TRBV2 and TRBJ2-3, with 10 bases matching TRBD1. Trimming took 4 bases from V and 5 from J; bases not matched to a gene: 6. This CDR3 comprises 15 residues. Germline CDR1 reads SNHLY; CDR2 reads FYNNEI. CDR3 in DNA: TGTGCCAGCAGTGGACAGGGGGCGCCGGGAGATACGCAGTATTTT. Translated: CASSGQGAPGDTQYF.

V gene TRBV2 combines with J gene TRBJ2-5; 8 nucleotides align to TRBD1. There are 14 residues in the CDR3. Germline V gene sequence: CDR1 SNHLY, CDR2 FYNNEI. J gave up 2 bases and V 8 bases, and 7 bases lay outside the gene matches. CDR3 in amino acids: CASVPDREQETQYF. The CDR3 DNA reads as TGTGCCAGCGTTCCGGACAGGGAACAAGAGACCCAGTACTTC.

This clonotype occurred many times. The chain employs TRBV4-3 and TRBJ2-5; unclear D gene. Germline CDR1 and CDR2: LGHNA and YSLEER. V lost 3 bases and J lost 2, with 7 bases in between. The CDR3 has 13 residues. The CDR3 DNA reads as TGCGCCAGCAGCCACGTGGGACAAGAGACCCAGTACTTC. Translated: CASSHVGQETQYF.